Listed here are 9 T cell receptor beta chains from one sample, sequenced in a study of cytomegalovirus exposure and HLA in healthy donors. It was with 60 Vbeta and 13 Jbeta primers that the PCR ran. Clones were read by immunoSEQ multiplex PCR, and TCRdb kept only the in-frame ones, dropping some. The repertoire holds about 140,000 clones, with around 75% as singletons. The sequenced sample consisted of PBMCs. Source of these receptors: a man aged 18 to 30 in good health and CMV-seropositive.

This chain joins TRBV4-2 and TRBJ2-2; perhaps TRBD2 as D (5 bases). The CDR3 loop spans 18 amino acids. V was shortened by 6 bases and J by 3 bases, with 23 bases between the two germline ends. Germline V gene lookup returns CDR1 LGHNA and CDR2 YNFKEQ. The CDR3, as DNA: TGTGCCAGCAGTGATACTACACTAGGAGACGTCGACACCGGGGAGCTGTTTTTT. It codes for CASSDTTLGDVDTGELFF.

The CDR3 DNA follows: TGCGCCAGCAGCCATGGGGGACAGGGGGGGAACTATGGCTACACCTTC. It encodes CASSHGGQGGNYGYTF. The chain carries TRBV4-1 and TRBJ1-2; 11 bases agree with TRBD1. The CDR3 extends over 16 amino acids. Germline CDR1 and CDR2: MGHRA and YSYEKL. V lost 3 bases and J lost 2; bases outside the gene matches: 5.

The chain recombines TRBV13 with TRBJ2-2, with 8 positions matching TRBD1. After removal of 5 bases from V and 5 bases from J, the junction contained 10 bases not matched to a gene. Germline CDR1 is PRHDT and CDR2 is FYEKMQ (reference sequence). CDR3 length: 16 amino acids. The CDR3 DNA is TGTGCCAGCAGCCCTCAGGGGGCGCGACGGACCGGGGAGCTGTTTTTT. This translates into CASSPQGARRTGELFF.

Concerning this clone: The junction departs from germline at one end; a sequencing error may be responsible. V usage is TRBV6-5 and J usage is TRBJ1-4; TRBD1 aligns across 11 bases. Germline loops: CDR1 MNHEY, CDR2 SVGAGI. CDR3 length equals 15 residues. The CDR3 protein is CTSSYRGTGGEKLFF. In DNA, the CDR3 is TGTACCAGCAGTTACCGCGGGACAGGGGGTGAAAAACTGTTTTTT.

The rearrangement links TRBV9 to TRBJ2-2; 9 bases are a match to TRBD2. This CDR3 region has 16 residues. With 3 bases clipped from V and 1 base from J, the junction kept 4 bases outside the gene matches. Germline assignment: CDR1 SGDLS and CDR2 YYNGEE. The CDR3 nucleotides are TGTGCCAGCAGCGGCACGACTAGCGGGAACACCGGGGAGCTGTTTTTT. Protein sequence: CASSGTTSGNTGELFF. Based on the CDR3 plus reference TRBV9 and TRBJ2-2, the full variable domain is DSGVTQTPKHLITATGQRVTLRCSPRSGDLSVYWYQQSLDQGLQFLIQYYNGEERAKGNILERFSAQQFPDLHSELNLSSLELGDSALYFCASSGTTSGNTGELFFGEGSRLTVL.

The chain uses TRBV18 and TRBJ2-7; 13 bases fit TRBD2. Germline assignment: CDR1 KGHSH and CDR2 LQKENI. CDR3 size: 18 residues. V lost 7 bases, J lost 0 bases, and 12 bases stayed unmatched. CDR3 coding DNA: TGTGCCAGCTACCTGGGAACTAGCGGGAGGGAGAACTCCTACGAGCAGTACTTC. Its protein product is CASYLGTSGRENSYEQYF.

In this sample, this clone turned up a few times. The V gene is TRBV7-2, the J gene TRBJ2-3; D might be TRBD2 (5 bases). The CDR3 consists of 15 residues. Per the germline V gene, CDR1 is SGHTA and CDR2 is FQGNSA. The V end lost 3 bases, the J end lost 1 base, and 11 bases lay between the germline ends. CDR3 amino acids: CASSFRRSGTDTQYF. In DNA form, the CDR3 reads TGTGCCAGCAGCTTTCGGAGGTCGGGCACAGATACGCAGTATTTT.

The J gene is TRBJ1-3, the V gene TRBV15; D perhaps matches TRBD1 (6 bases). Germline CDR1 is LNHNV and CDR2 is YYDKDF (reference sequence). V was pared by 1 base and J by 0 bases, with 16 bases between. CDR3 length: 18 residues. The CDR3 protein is CATSRAHRETISGNTIYF. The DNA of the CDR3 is TGTGCCACCAGCAGAGCTCACAGGGAGACAATCTCTGGAAACACCATATATTTT.

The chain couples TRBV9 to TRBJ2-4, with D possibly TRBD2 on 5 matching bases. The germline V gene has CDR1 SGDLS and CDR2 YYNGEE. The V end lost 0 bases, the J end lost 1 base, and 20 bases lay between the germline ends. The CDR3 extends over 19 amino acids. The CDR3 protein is CASSVGAPIGGVAKNIQYF. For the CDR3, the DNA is TGTGCCAGCAGCGTAGGGGCCCCGATCGGAGGCGTGGCCAAAAACATTCAGTACTTC. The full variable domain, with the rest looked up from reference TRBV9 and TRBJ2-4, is DSGVTQTPKHLITATGQRVTLRCSPRSGDLSVYWYQQSLDQGLQFLIQYYNGEERAKGNILERFSAQQFPDLHSELNLSSLELGDSALYFCASSVGAPIGGVAKNIQYFGAGTRLSVL.